What follows are 2 T cell receptor beta chains derived from one specimen sequenced in a study of shared clonotypes between healthy human individuals. The data were produced by immunoSEQ multiplex PCR, yet TCRdb's version contains in-frame clones alone and is incomplete. The sample yields about 2.4 million clones, under 95% seen once. The source material was naive CD4+ T cells from PBMCs. Subset meaning: CD45RA+ positively selected. The receptors here all came from a man aged 18-30 years in good health. Some clones in this sample may be carry-over from other donors' samples.

The rearrangement links TRBV6-5 to TRBJ2-7, with 7 bases that match TRBD2. The CDR3 is 15 residues long. Per the germline V gene, CDR1 is MNHEY and CDR2 is SVGAGI. Losses at the gene ends were 1 base for V and 3 bases for J; bases not matched to a gene: 6. CDR3 residues: CASSYFGGRGYEQYF. The CDR3 nucleotides are TGTGCCAGCAGTTACTTTGGCGGGAGAGGCTACGAGCAGTACTTC.

The table lists this clone with a count of one. This sequence joins TRBV27 and TRBJ2-1; 8 bases map to TRBD2. Looked up from germline, CDR1 is MNHEY and CDR2 is SMNVEV (reference sequence). With V trimmed by 5 bases and J by 3 bases, 6 bases remained unmatched. CDR3 length equals 15 residues. CDR3 protein: CASSTLAVFYNEQFF. In DNA, the CDR3 is TGTGCCAGCAGTACACTAGCGGTGTTCTACAATGAGCAGTTCTTC.